The T cell receptor beta chain under discussion was sequenced for a study of monozygotic twins with inflammatory bowel disease. This CDR3 region has 17 residues. The germline V gene encodes CDR1 SGHNT and CDR2 YENEEA. Study-wide points: It was in IBD patients that TCRbeta diversity (inverse Simpson) was lower than in healthy co-twins. Limited power may explain why concordant and discordant twins showed no difference in repertoire similarity.

For this clonotype: What it binds is not known.

The team made cDNA by running eight separate reactions for each sample. Both the TCRalpha cDNA and the TCRbeta cDNA were taken through two nested PCRs, lasting 16 and 9 cycles. TCRdb reprocessed the 5' RACE reads; each CDR3 protein has one entry and no DNA is given. The sample spans some 170,000 distinct CDR3 sequences; the ten largest clones claim about 2.7%. The TCR sequence derives from a human donor with ulcerative colitis or Crohn's disease, or a healthy co-twin of an affected twin (not recorded which). The chain joins TRBV11-3 to TRBJ2-1; TCRdb returns TRBD2, unconfirmable since there is no DNA. The sequenced material came from blood. The chain's CDR3 is CASSLVLSSGRVDEQFF.